One sample yielded the 10 T cell receptor beta chains listed below, sequenced in a study of technical replicates of blood from a handful of donors. This table comes from immunoSEQ multiplex PCR, and its TCRdb copy is limited to in-frame clones, with some not included. Of about 56,000 clones listed, about 95% are singletons. Input material: PBMCs. These receptors all stem from a human donor in good health. Some clones in this sample may be carry-over from other donors' samples.

This chain connects TRBV4-2 to TRBJ2-1, with 7 bases lining up with TRBD2. CDR3 size: 14 residues. V lost 4 bases, J lost 12 bases, and 12 bases stayed unmatched. The germline gives CDR1 LGHNA, CDR2 YNFKEQ. CDR3 sequence (DNA): TGTGCCAGCAGCCTAACCGGGACTAATAAGGGGCAGTTCTTC. It encodes CASSLTGTNKGQFF.

The chain recombines TRBV10-3 with TRBJ2-3; 8 bases are a match to TRBD2. Germline trimming cut 4 bases from V and 1 base from J; bases unmatched to any gene: 4. The CDR3 extends over 15 amino acids. Germline V gene sequence: CDR1 ENHRY, CDR2 SYGVKD. The CDR3 coding sequence is TGTGCCATCAGTGTTGGTAGCGGGGGCACAGATACGCAGTATTTT. Amino acid sequence: CAISVGSGGTDTQYF.

This clone showed up just once. The rearrangement uses TRBV30 and TRBJ2-2; TRBD2 aligns across 10 bases. The trim removed 5 bases at V and 5 bases at J, leaving 5 bases unmatched. CDR1 and CDR2 (germline): GTSNPN, SVGIG (reference sequence). This CDR3 region has 14 residues. The CDR3 region has the DNA TGTGCCTGGGACTCTAGCGGGAGTACCGGGGAGCTGTTTTTT. Protein: CAWDSSGSTGELFF.

The rearrangement uses TRBV29-1 and TRBJ2-7; maybe TRBD2 (5 bases). V lost 4 bases and J 3 bases, leaving 10 bases between the germline ends. The CDR3 sequence is 12 residues long. Germline assignment: CDR1 SQVTM and CDR2 ANQGSEA. The DNA for the CDR3 is TGCAGCGTTGTCCGTGGGAGCTACGAGCAGTACTTC. This codes for CSVVRGSYEQYF.

The rearrangement links TRBV5-1 to TRBJ2-1, with D possibly TRBD1 on 6 matching bases. V was trimmed by 4 bases and J by 6 bases, leaving 20 bases between them. Looked up from germline, CDR1 is SGHRS and CDR2 is YFSETQ. The CDR3 covers 16 residues. Written as DNA, the CDR3 is TGCGCCAGCAGCCAAACTACAGGGCTCGGTTTCAATGAGCAGTTCTTC. This translates into CASSQTTGLGFNEQFF.

The V gene is TRBV5-4, the J gene TRBJ1-3; the D gene is possibly TRBD1 (6 bases). This CDR3 has 17 amino acids. The V end was cut by 2 bases, the J end by 4 bases, with 19 bases between. The germline V gene encodes CDR1 SGHNT and CDR2 YYREEE (reference sequence). The CDR3 DNA reads TGTGCCAGCAGCTTACAGGGACCAGGCCCCTCCGGAAACACCATATATTTT. Amino acids: CASSLQGPGPSGNTIYF.

V and J are TRBV6-4 and TRBJ2-5; possible D gene TRBD2, 5 bases. This CDR3 is built from 13 residues. Trimming removed 3 bases at V and 7 bases at J, with 12 bases between. Looked up from germline, CDR1 is MRHNA and CDR2 is SNTAGT. The CDR3 nucleotides are TGTGCCAGCAGTGAAGACCTTGGAGGGACCCAGTACTTC. Its translation is CASSEDLGGTQYF.

The chain carries TRBV5-1 and TRBJ2-3; 7 bases map to TRBD2. The V segment lost 4 bases and the J segment 6 bases; nucleotides outside the gene matches: 5. This CDR3 has 13 residues. From germline, CDR1 is SGHRS and CDR2 YFSETQ. Written as DNA, the CDR3 is TGCGCCAGCAGCAGCGGGACTCTGGATACGCAGTATTTT. It specifies CASSSGTLDTQYF.

The gene calls are TRBV29-1 and TRBJ2-1; 9 bases fit TRBD2. The CDR3 is made up of 14 amino acids. Trimming cost V 7 bases and J 6 bases; bases outside gene matches: 10. CDR1 SQVTM and CDR2 ANQGSEA come from the germline V gene. The CDR3 bases are TGCAGCGCCGCCGGGGCGGGAGGGCCCAATGAGCAGTTCTTC. This translates into CSAAGAGGPNEQFF.

This clone was seen just once. The chain couples TRBV7-9 to TRBJ2-1; D not resolved. Germline-derived CDR1 and CDR2 are SEHNR and FQNEAQ (reference sequence). The CDR3 runs to 14 residues. V was trimmed by 0 bases and J by 6 bases, leaving 9 bases between them. For the CDR3, the DNA is TGTGCCAGCAGCTTAGCGAGAGGAAGCAATGAGCAGTTCTTC. The encoded protein is CASSLARGSNEQFF. Drawing the rest from reference TRBV7-9 and TRBJ2-1, the complete variable domain is DTGVSQNPRHKITKRGQNVTFRCDPISEHNRLYWYRQTLGQGPEFLTYFQNEAQLEKSRLLSDRFSAERPKGSFSTLEIQRTEQGDSAMYLCASSLARGSNEQFFGPGTRLTVL.